This T cell receptor (beta chain) was retrieved from a study of vaccination and CD4 T cells after COVID-19. Across the whole study: The interval from dose two to post-vaccine sampling had a median of about 72 days, and it ranged from 14 to 241. Control cultures were supplied with a CEFX pool, an HIV-1 Nef pool, or no peptide at all. Stimulation of the cells used overlapping spike peptide pools from SARS-CoV-2 and from the common cold coronaviruses HCoV-NL63, HCoV-OC43 and HCoV-229E.

The CDR3 has 14 residues. Germline CDR1 and CDR2: SGHRS and YFSETQ. Trimming took off 1 base at V and 5 bases at J, with 12 bases between the two ends. The Oncomine TCR Beta short-read assay sequenced DNA from cultured CD4+ T cells. TCRdb reanalysed the PCR reads using MiXCR and keeps one entry per CDR3 protein. Of around 10,000 distinct CDR3 sequences in the sample, about a third are singletons; the top ten hold 8.8%. Regarding this clonotype: What it recognizes is unknown.

Treatment here: roughly ten-day PBMC culture with coronavirus spike peptide pools or control peptides (ViraFEST assay). For ViraFEST, peptide pools expanded antigen-specific T cells, after which the TCRs were sequenced. Material: CD4+ T cells from blood, cultured in vitro. The chain is built from TRBV5-1 and TRBJ2-5, with D tentatively TRBD1 (6 bases). The clonotype originates from a human donor who had recovered from COVID-19. CDR3 sequence: CASSLQGGRETQYF. The CDR3 DNA reads TGCGCCAGCAGCTTGCAAGGGGGTAGGGAGACCCAGTACTTC.